What follows are 30 T cell receptor beta chains derived from one specimen sequenced in a study of cytomegalovirus exposure and HLA in healthy donors. PCR primers comprised 60 Vbeta and 13 Jbeta primers. Using immunoSEQ multiplex PCR, the repertoire was profiled, and TCRdb retains in-frame clones only, with some absent. The table shows 55,000 to 80,000 clones, with roughly 80% occurring only once. Material: PBMCs. These receptors were taken from a woman under 40 in good health and CMV-seronegative.

The J gene is TRBJ1-2, the V gene TRBV6-6; 10 nucleotides agree with TRBD1. V lost 5 bases and J lost 7; bases outside the gene matches: 13. The CDR3 runs to 16 residues. Germline CDR1 and CDR2: MNHNY and SVGAGI (reference sequence). The CDR3 bases are TGTGCCAGCAGTAGCCTTTCCGGGACAGGGGAGTTTGGCTACACCTTC. It is translated as CASSSLSGTGEFGYTF.

The chain carries TRBV19 and TRBJ1-4, with D unclear. V lost 5 bases and J 0 bases, leaving 13 bases between the germline ends. CDR1 and CDR2 (germline): LNHDA, SQIVND (reference sequence). The CDR3 loop spans 16 amino acids. Here the CDR3 reads CASSSLAGSTNEKLFF. CDR3 coding DNA: TGTGCCAGTAGTTCTTTAGCGGGCTCAACTAATGAAAAACTGTTTTTT.

The chain combines TRBV18 with TRBJ1-5; 7 nucleotides align to TRBD1. The CDR3 runs to 14 residues. Unmatched junction bases numbered 3, after V lost 3 bases and J lost 4 bases. Germline CDR1 KGHSH, CDR2 LQKENI. DNA of the CDR3: TGTGCCAGCTCACCGACAGGGACGAATCAGCCCCAGCATTTT. Its protein is CASSPTGTNQPQHF.

The chain couples TRBV6-5 to TRBJ1-2, with TRBD1 identical over 8 bases. Germline V gene data show CDR1 as MNHEY and CDR2 as SVGAGI. The V and J ends lost 0 bases and 6 bases, in that order; junction bases with no gene match: 6. This CDR3 comprises 15 residues. CDR3 nucleotide sequence: TGTGCCAGCAGTTACTCGGCCCAGGGGGCGGATGGCTACACCTTC. Amino acid sequence: CASSYSAQGADGYTF.

This sequence joins TRBV20-1 and TRBJ2-7; D is uncertain. Germline-derived CDR1 and CDR2 are DFQATT and SNEGSKA (reference sequence). CDR3 length: 11 amino acids. The germline V and J ends were trimmed by 5 bases and 2 bases, with 7 bases remaining between them. CDR3 loop: CSARTTYEQYF. For the CDR3, the DNA is TGCAGTGCTCGCACTACCTACGAGCAGTACTTC.

This clone showed up just once. J is TRBJ2-5 and V is TRBV5-4; the D gene is possibly TRBD2 (5 bases). The CDR3 contains 13 residues. The V end lost 5 bases, the J end lost 4 bases, and 12 bases lay between the germline ends. The germline CDR1 and CDR2 sequences are SGHNT and YYREEE (reference sequence). Written as DNA, the CDR3 is TGTGCCAGCAGTAAGAGAGAGGGAGAGACCCAGTACTTC. It codes for CASSKREGETQYF.

The chain uses TRBV7-9 and TRBJ2-7; a possible D gene is TRBD1 (6 bases). CDR3 size: 13 residues. Trimming shortened V by 5 bases and J by 2 bases, and 10 bases separated the two germline ends. The V gene's germline CDR1 is SEHNR and CDR2 FQNEAQ (reference sequence). The CDR3 region is CASSTGQTYEQYF. The CDR3 DNA is TGTGCCAGCAGCACTGGACAGACCTACGAGCAGTACTTC.

V and J are TRBV9 and TRBJ1-1, with unresolved D. The CDR3 covers 15 residues. Trimming pared 5 bases from V and 3 bases from J, leaving 17 bases between. Germline-derived CDR1 and CDR2 are SGDLS and YYNGEE. The CDR3 DNA is TGTGCCAGCAGGGCGGGGTTGGGAAGGTACACTGAAGCTTTCTTT. It is translated as CASRAGLGRYTEAFF.

This clone has a handful of counts. The chain has TRBV14 and TRBJ1-2; D is uncertain. CDR3 length equals 15 residues. In germline, CDR1 is SGHDN, CDR2 FVKESK. V was pared by 2 bases and J by 0 bases, with 10 bases between. The CDR3 is CASSQFAGTNYGYTF. The CDR3 bases are TGTGCCAGCAGCCAATTTGCCGGGACTAACTATGGCTACACCTTC.

This clone was picked up one time. The chain combines TRBV30 with TRBJ1-1, with no clear D. The CDR3 contains 12 residues. Trimming stripped 6 bases from V and 12 bases from J, with 20 bases between. Germline CDR1 is GTSNPN and CDR2 is SVGIG (reference sequence). CDR3 residues: CACYRGGPESFF. The CDR3 region has the DNA TGTGCCTGTTACAGAGGAGGGCCTGAGTCTTTCTTT.

This chain connects TRBV12-5 to TRBJ2-5; 8 bases are a match to TRBD1. Gene TRBJ2-7 matches the end of the DNA better, so the J call may be wrong. CDR1 is LGHNT and CDR2 is FRNRAP in the germline V gene. This CDR3 is built from 15 residues. Here the CDR3 DNA reads TGTGCTAGTGGTTTCGACAGGGGACCATCCTACGAGCAGTACTTC. It translates to CASGFDRGPSYEQYF.

The rearrangement uses TRBV4-2 and TRBJ1-5; 8 bases are a match to TRBD1. The V and J ends lost 0 bases and 6 bases, in that order; junction bases with no gene match: 7. The germline V gene has CDR1 LGHNA and CDR2 YNFKEQ. This CDR3 has 16 amino acids. As DNA, the CDR3 is TGTGCCAGCAGCCAAGATCCAGGGGGCGGGCGTCAGCCCCAGCATTTT. Protein: CASSQDPGGGRQPQHF.

This chain links TRBV7-8 with TRBJ1-1; TRBD1 matches at 7 bases. CDR1 and CDR2 from the germline V gene are SGHVS and FQNEAQ. With V trimmed by 3 bases and J by 5 bases, 6 bases remained unmatched. The CDR3 spans 14 residues. The CDR3 nucleotides read TGTGCCAGCAGCTTTGACAGGGTGAGGACTGAAGCTTTCTTT. Amino acids: CASSFDRVRTEAFF.

The chain links TRBV19 to TRBJ1-2, with D possibly matching TRBD1 (6 bases). With 6 bases removed from V and 2 bases from J, the gap between germline ends came to 16 bases. Germline V gene data show CDR1 as LNHDA and CDR2 as SQIVND (reference sequence). This CDR3 comprises 15 residues. The CDR3 is CASSTGPTFNYGYTF. DNA of the CDR3: TGTGCCAGTAGCACAGGGCCTACCTTCAACTATGGCTACACCTTC.

The chain links TRBV18 to TRBJ2-7; D is possibly TRBD1 (5 bases). The CDR3 sequence is 16 residues long. V lost 1 base and J lost 5, with 18 bases in between. Germline V gene lookup returns CDR1 KGHSH and CDR2 LQKENI. The CDR3 DNA sequence: TGTGCCAGCTCACCACAGGGGTCCCGGATCGTCAACGAGCAGTACTTC. This codes for CASSPQGSRIVNEQYF.

This clone showed up just a few times. The V and J genes are TRBV27 and TRBJ1-5; weak D call: TRBD1 (5 bases). Germline loops: CDR1 MNHEY, CDR2 SMNVEV (reference sequence). Deletions cut 2 bases from V and 11 bases from J, with 13 bases between. CDR3 length: 13 amino acids. The CDR3 sequence: CASSLRGSGAQHF. CDR3 DNA sequence: TGTGCCAGCAGTTTAAGGGGTTCGGGGGCCCAGCATTTT.

This clone was observed a handful of times. The chain recombines TRBV6-5 with TRBJ1-1; possible D gene TRBD1, 6 bases. Germline V gives CDR1 MNHEY, CDR2 SVGAGI. The CDR3 runs to 13 residues. The V and J ends lost 6 bases and 1 base respectively, with 9 bases between them. The CDR3 spells CASRETGNTEAFF. The CDR3 DNA reads as TGTGCCAGCAGGGAGACAGGGAACACTGAAGCTTTCTTT.

This clone was seen only a few times. The chain carries TRBV27 and TRBJ1-5, with D maybe TRBD1 (5 bases). CDR3 length: 17 residues. The V gene lost 1 base and the J gene lost 1 base, with 14 bases spanning the gap. Looked up from germline, CDR1 is MNHEY and CDR2 is SMNVEV (reference sequence). The CDR3 DNA follows: TGTGCCAGCAGTTTATTGGGGGGGGGACCGAGCAATCAGCCCCAGCATTTT. Residues: CASSLLGGGPSNQPQHF.

The chain employs TRBV5-3 and TRBJ1-5, with D unclear. TRBV5-3 has ORF status, its function being uncertain. This CDR3 spans 13 amino acids. Trimming removed 10 bases at V and 0 bases at J, with 11 bases between. The CDR3 loop reads CAALLYSNQPQHF. The DNA for the CDR3 is TGTGCCGCGCTCCTTTATAGCAATCAGCCCCAGCATTTT.

This chain links TRBV6-5 with TRBJ2-1; 10 nucleotides match TRBD2. The CDR3 extends over 15 amino acids. Trimming at V came to 7 bases and at J to 9 bases, leaving 12 bases not matched to a gene. Germline CDR1 and CDR2: MNHEY and SVGAGI. This CDR3 is CASTRRSGGAPEQFF. CDR3 nucleotides: TGTGCCAGCACCCGGAGGAGCGGGGGGGCACCTGAGCAGTTCTTC.

The CDR3 DNA reads TGTGCCAGCAGCCAAGGGACAGGGGGCTACTACGAGCAGTACTTC. Its protein is CASSQGTGGYYEQYF. The chain combines TRBV14 with TRBJ2-7; 11 bases fit TRBD1. The CDR3 consists of 15 residues. Germline lookup yields CDR1 SGHDN and CDR2 FVKESK. V lost 1 base to trimming and J lost 3 bases; unmatched junction nucleotides: 2.

CDR3: CASSWGVPNTEAFF. The CDR3 bases are TGCGCCAGCAGTTGGGGGGTACCGAACACTGAAGCTTTCTTT. The gene calls are TRBV5-1 and TRBJ1-1, with D tentatively TRBD1 (5 bases). CDR1 and CDR2 (germline): SGHRS, YFSETQ. The CDR3 sequence is 14 residues long. Trimming removed 5 bases at V and 1 base at J, with 12 bases between.

This chain joins TRBV5-4 and TRBJ1-1; perhaps TRBD1 as D (6 bases). Germline lookup yields CDR1 SGHNT and CDR2 YYREEE (reference sequence). The CDR3 is made up of 15 amino acids. Trimming left V 1 base short and J 1 base short, with 11 bases between. The DNA for the CDR3 is TGTGCCAGCAGCTTGATCTGGGACAAGAACACTGAAGCTTTCTTT. Translated: CASSLIWDKNTEAFF.

The chain carries TRBV27 and TRBJ2-1; tentative D call: TRBD1 (6 bases). Germline V CDR1 and CDR2: MNHEY, SMNVEV (reference sequence). This CDR3 contains 17 residues. The V gene lost 5 bases and the J gene lost 2 bases, with 19 bases spanning the gap. CDR3 protein: CASSRWLQGGTYNEQFF. For the CDR3, the DNA is TGTGCCAGCAGTCGTTGGCTACAGGGTGGGACCTACAATGAGCAGTTCTTC.

This chain links TRBV25-1 with TRBJ1-2; TRBD1 agrees at 7 bases. The ends lost 0 bases at V and 6 bases at J; junction bases unmatched: 4. CDR1 is MGHDK, CDR2 SYGVNS, per germline. The CDR3 has 14 amino acids. The CDR3 sequence: CASSEYGGGNGYTF. The DNA for the CDR3 is TGTGCCAGCAGTGAATATGGAGGGGGCAATGGCTACACCTTC.

The chain has TRBV30 and TRBJ1-2, with D unresolved. CDR1 and CDR2 (germline): GTSNPN, SVGIG (reference sequence). Trimming removed 0 bases at V and 5 bases at J, with 7 bases between. This CDR3 contains 12 residues. The CDR3 reads CAWSVRGYGYTF. The CDR3 DNA sequence: TGTGCCTGGAGTGTCCGGGGTTATGGCTACACCTTC.

The chain joins TRBV27 to TRBJ1-6; 11 positions agree with TRBD1. Germline V gives CDR1 MNHEY, CDR2 SMNVEV (reference sequence). The CDR3 length is 16 residues. The junction had 7 bases not matched to a gene; V was cut back by 5 bases and J by 7 bases. The CDR3 region has the DNA TGTGCCAGCAGTCTCGGACAGGGGGCCCGGAATTCACCCCTCCACTTT. Translation: CASSLGQGARNSPLHF.

J is TRBJ2-2 and V is TRBV5-6; weak D call: TRBD1 (6 bases). Deletions cut 1 base from V and 6 bases from J, with 13 bases between. Germline-derived CDR1 and CDR2 are SGHDT and YYEEEE. This CDR3 is 15 amino acids long. The CDR3 loop reads CASSLIWGPSGELFF. In DNA form, the CDR3 reads TGTGCCAGCAGCTTGATATGGGGGCCCTCCGGGGAGCTGTTTTTT. Based on the CDR3 plus reference TRBV5-6 and TRBJ2-2, the full variable domain is DAGVTQSPTHLIKTRGQQVTLRCSPKSGHDTVSWYQQALGQGPQFIFQYYEEEERQRGNFPDRFSGHQFPNYSSELNVNALLLGDSALYLCASSLIWGPSGELFFGEGSRLTVL.

The chain recombines TRBV11-2 with TRBJ2-7; 8 bases agree with TRBD1. CDR1 and CDR2 (germline): SGHAT, FQNNGV. V dropped 1 base and J dropped 5; count of bases not matched to a gene: 4. The CDR3 consists of 14 residues. Here the CDR3 reads CASSLGGQGHEQYF. The CDR3 coding sequence is TGTGCCAGCAGCTTAGGAGGACAGGGTCACGAGCAGTACTTC.

The chain combines TRBV29-1 with TRBJ2-7; 8 bases fit TRBD1. The V segment lost 4 bases and the J segment 2 bases; nucleotides outside the gene matches: 4. CDR1 SQVTM and CDR2 ANQGSEA come from the germline V gene. The CDR3 has 13 residues. DNA of the CDR3: TGCAGCGTTGGTGTGACAGGGGCCTACGAGCAGTACTTC. This gives the protein CSVGVTGAYEQYF.